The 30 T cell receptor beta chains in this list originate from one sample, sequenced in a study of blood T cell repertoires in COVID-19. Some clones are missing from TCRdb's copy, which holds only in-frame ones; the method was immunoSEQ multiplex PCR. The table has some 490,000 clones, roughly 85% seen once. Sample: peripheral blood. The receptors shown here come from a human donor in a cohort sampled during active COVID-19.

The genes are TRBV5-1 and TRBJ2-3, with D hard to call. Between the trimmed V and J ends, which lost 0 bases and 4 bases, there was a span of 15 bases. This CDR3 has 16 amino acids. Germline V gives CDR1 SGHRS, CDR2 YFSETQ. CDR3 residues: CASSLGPLARADTQYF. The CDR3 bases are TGCGCCAGCAGCTTGGGTCCTCTCGCTCGGGCAGATACGCAGTATTTT.

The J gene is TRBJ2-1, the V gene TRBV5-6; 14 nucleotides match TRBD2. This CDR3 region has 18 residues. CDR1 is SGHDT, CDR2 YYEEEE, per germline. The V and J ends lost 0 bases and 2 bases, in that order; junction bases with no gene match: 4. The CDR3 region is CASSLDRLAGGPYNEQFF. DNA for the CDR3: TGTGCCAGCAGCTTGGACCGACTAGCGGGAGGGCCCTACAATGAGCAGTTCTTC. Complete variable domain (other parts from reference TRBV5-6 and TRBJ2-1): DAGVTQSPTHLIKTRGQQVTLRCSPKSGHDTVSWYQQALGQGPQFIFQYYEEEERQRGNFPDRFSGHQFPNYSSELNVNALLLGDSALYLCASSLDRLAGGPYNEQFFGPGTRLTVL.

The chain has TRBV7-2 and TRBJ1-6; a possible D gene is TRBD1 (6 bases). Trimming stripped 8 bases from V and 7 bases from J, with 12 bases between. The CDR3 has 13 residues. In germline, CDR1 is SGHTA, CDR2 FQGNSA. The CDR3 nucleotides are TGTGCCAGCGGACAGACCCTAAATTCACCCCTCCACTTT. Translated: CASGQTLNSPLHF.

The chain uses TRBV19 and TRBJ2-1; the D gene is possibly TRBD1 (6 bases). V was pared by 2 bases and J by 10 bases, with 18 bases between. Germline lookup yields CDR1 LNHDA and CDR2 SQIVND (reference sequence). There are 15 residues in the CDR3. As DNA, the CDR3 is TGTGCCAGTAGTATACATGAAAGACAGGCCCGGGAGCAGTTCTTC. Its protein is CASSIHERQAREQFF. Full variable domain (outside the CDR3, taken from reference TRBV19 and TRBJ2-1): DGGITQSPKYLFRKEGQNVTLSCEQNLNHDAMYWYRQDPGQGLRLIYYSQIVNDFQKGDIAEGYSVSREKKESFPLTVTSAQKNPTAFYLCASSIHERQAREQFFGPGTRLTVL.

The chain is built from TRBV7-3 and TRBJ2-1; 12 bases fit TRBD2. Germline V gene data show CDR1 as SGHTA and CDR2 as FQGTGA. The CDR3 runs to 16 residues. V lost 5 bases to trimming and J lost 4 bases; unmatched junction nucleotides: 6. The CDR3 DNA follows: TGTGCCAGCAGCCTATCCGGGACTAGCGGGTACAATGAGCAGTTCTTC. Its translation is CASSLSGTSGYNEQFF.

For the CDR3, the DNA is TGCAGTGGAGGGGGGGATGAGACCCAGTACTTC. Its translation: CSGGGDETQYF. The chain combines TRBV20-1 with TRBJ2-5, with a possible D match to TRBD2 (7 bases). CDR3 length equals 11 residues. Germline CDR1 DFQATT, CDR2 SNEGSKA (reference sequence). V was cut by 7 bases and J by 5 bases, with 11 bases left in between.

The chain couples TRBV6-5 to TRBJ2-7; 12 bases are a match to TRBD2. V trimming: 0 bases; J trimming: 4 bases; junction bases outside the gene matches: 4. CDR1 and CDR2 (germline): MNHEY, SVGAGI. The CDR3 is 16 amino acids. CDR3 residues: CASSYSRTSGIYEQYF. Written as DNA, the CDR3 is TGTGCCAGCAGTTACTCCCGGACTAGCGGGATATACGAGCAGTACTTC.

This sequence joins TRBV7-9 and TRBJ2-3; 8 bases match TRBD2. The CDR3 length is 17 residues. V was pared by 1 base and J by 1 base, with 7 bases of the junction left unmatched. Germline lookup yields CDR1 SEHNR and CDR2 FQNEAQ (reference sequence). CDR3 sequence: CASSLVVSGRGTDTQYF. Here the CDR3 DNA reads TGTGCCAGCAGCTTAGTAGTGTCCGGGAGGGGCACAGATACGCAGTATTTT. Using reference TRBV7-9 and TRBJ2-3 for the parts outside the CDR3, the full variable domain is DTGVSQNPRHKITKRGQNVTFRCDPISEHNRLYWYRQTLGQGPEFLTYFQNEAQLEKSRLLSDRFSAERPKGSFSTLEIQRTEQGDSAMYLCASSLVVSGRGTDTQYFGPGTRLTVL.

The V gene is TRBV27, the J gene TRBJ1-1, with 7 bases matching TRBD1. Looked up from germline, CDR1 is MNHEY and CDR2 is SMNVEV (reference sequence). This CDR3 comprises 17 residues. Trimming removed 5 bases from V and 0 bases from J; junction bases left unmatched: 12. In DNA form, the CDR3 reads TGTGCCAGCAGTACCGACAGGGTTGGAGGCCTGAACACTGAAGCTTTCTTT. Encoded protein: CASSTDRVGGLNTEAFF.

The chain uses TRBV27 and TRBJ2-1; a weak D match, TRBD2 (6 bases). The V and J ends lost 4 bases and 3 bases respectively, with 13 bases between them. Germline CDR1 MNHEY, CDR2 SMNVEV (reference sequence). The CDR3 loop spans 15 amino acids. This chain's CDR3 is CASSWWAGSYNEQFF. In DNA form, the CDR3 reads TGTGCCAGCAGTTGGTGGGCGGGGAGCTACAATGAGCAGTTCTTC.

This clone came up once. The CDR3 nucleotides are TGTGCCAGCCAAGCTTCGCCGGGAGGATACAATGAGCAGTTCTTC. Residues: CASQASPGGYNEQFF. J is TRBJ2-1 and V is TRBV11-3; 7 bases are a match to TRBD2. The CDR3 is 15 amino acids. CDR1 is SGHNT, CDR2 YENEEA, per germline. The J segment lost 4 bases and the V segment lost 8 bases, leaving 11 bases of the junction unmatched.

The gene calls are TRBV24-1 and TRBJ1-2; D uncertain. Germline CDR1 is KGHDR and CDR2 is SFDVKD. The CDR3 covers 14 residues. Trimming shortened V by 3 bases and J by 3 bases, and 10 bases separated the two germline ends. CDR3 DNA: TGTGCCACCAGTGATCACTCGGCGGACTATGGCTACACCTTC. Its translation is CATSDHSADYGYTF.

For the CDR3, the DNA is TGTGCCAGCAGCTTAGACAGGGGCGGCACTGGAAACACCATATATTTT. Translating gives CASSLDRGGTGNTIYF. The rearrangement links TRBV7-2 to TRBJ1-3; 7 positions agree with TRBD1. The germline CDR1 and CDR2 sequences are SGHTA and FQGNSA. CDR3 length: 16 residues. The junction had 5 bases not matched to a gene; V was cut back by 1 base and J by 2 bases.

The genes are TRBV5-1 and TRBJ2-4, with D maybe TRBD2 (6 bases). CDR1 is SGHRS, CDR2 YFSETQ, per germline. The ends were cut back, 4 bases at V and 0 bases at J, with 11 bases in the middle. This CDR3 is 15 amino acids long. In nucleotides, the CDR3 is TGCGCCAGCAGCGAACCGGGACTAGCCAAAAACATTCAGTACTTC. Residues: CASSEPGLAKNIQYF.

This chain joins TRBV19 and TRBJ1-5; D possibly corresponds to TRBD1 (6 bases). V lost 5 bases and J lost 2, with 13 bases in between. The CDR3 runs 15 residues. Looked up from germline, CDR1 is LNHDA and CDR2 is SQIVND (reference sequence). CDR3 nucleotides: TGTGCCAGTAGTCTCAGGGGCGACGGCAATCAGCCCCAGCATTTT. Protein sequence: CASSLRGDGNQPQHF.

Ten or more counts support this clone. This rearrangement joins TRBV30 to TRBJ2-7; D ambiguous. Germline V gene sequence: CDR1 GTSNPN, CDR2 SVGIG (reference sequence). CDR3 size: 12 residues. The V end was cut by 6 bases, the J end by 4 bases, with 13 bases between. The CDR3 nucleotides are TGTGCCTGCGGCCCCGAGGCATACGAGCAGTACTTC. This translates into CACGPEAYEQYF.

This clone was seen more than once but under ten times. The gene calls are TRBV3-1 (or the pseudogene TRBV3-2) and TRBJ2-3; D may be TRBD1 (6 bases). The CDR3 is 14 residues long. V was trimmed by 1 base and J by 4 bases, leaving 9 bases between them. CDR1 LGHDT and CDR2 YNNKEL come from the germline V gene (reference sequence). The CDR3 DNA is TGTGCCAGCAGCCAAGGAGGGGGACCAGATACGCAGTATTTT. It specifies CASSQGGGPDTQYF.

The CDR3 is CASSLVASGSDTQYF. The CDR3 bases are TGTGCCAGCAGCTTAGTCGCTAGCGGGAGTGATACGCAGTATTTT. V is TRBV7-9 and J is TRBJ2-3; 10 positions agree with TRBD2. In germline, CDR1 is SEHNR, CDR2 FQNEAQ (reference sequence). Trimming cost V 1 base and J 6 bases; bases outside gene matches: 4. This CDR3 region has 15 residues.

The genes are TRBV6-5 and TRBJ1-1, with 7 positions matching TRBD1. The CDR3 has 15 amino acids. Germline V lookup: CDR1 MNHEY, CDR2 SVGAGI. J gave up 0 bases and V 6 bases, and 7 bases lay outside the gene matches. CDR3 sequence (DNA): TGTGCCAGCAGCAATGTGGGACAGCTGAACACTGAAGCTTTCTTT. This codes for CASSNVGQLNTEAFF.

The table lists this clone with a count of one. The CDR3 bases are TGTGCCAGCAGTTTTCTAGCGGGAGATCCCTACGAGCAGTACTTC. Its protein product is CASSFLAGDPYEQYF. The chain employs TRBV6-6 and TRBJ2-7; 10 bases align to TRBD2. CDR1 is MNHNY and CDR2 is SVGAGI in the germline V gene (reference sequence). The CDR3 has 15 amino acids. The J segment lost 2 bases and the V segment lost 4 bases, leaving 5 bases of the junction unmatched.

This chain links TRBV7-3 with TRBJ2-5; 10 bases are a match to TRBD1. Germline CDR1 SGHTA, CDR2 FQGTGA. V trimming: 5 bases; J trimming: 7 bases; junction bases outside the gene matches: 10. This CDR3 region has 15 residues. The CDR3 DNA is TGTGCCAGCAGCCGCGGGACAGGGGATATGGGGACCCAGTACTTC. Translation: CASSRGTGDMGTQYF. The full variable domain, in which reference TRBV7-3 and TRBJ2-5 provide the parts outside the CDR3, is GAGVSQTPSNKVTEKGKYVELRCDPISGHTALYWYRQSLGQGPEFLIYFQGTGAADDSGLPNDRFFAVRPEGSVSTLKIQRTERGDSAVYLCASSRGTGDMGTQYFGPGTRLLVL.

In DNA form, the CDR3 reads TGTGCCAGCAGCCTCTCTGGACAGGGGGGAAACTATGGCTACACCTTC. The encoded protein is CASSLSGQGGNYGYTF. The V and J genes are TRBV7-9 and TRBJ1-2; 10 bases line up with TRBD1. Trimming at V came to 5 bases and at J to 2 bases, leaving 8 bases not matched to a gene. CDR3 length: 16 residues. Germline CDR1 and CDR2: SEHNR and FQNEAQ (reference sequence).

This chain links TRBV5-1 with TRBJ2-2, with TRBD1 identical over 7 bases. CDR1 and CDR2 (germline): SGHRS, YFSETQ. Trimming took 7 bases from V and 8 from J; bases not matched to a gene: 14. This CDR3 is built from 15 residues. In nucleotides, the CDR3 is TGCGCCAGCTACCCGAAAACAGGGGTAAATGGGGAGCTGTTTTTT. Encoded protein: CASYPKTGVNGELFF. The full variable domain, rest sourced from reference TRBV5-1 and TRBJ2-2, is KAGVTQTPRYLIKTRGQQVTLSCSPISGHRSVSWYQQTPGQGLQFLFEYFSETQRNKGNFPGRFSGRQFSNSRSEMNVSTLELGDSALYLCASYPKTGVNGELFFGEGSRLTVL.

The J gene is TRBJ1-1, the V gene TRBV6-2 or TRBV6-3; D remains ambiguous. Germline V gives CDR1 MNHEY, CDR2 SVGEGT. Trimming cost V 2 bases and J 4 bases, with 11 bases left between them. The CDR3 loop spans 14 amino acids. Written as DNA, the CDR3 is TGTGCCAGCAGTTACATCGGTGCTGGCACTGAAGCTTTCTTT. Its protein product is CASSYIGAGTEAFF.

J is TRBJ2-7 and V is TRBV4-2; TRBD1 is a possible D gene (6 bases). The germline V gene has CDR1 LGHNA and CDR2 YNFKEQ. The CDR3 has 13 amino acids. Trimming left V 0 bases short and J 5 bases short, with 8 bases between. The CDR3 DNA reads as TGTGCCAGCAGCCAAGATCGGGACAACGAGCAGTACTTC. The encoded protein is CASSQDRDNEQYF.

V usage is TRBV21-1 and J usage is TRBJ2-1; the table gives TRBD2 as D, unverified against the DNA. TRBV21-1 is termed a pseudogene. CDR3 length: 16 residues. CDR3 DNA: TGTGCCAGCAGCAGCTACGTGGGAGAACCTTACAATGAGCAGTTCTTC. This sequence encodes CASSSYVGEPYNEQFF.

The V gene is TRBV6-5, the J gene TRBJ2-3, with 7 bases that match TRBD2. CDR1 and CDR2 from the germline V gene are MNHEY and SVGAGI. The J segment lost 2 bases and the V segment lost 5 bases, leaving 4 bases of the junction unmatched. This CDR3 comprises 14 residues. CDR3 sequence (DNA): TGTGCCAGCAGTCGCGGGGGAATCACAGATACGCAGTATTTT. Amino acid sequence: CASSRGGITDTQYF.

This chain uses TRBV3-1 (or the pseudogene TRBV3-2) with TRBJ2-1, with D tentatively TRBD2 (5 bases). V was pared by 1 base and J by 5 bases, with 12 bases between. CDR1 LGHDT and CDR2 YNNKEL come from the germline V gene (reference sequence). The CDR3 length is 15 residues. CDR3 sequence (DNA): TGTGCCAGCAGCCAAGGTAGCGCTAGCAACAATGAGCAGTTCTTC. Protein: CASSQGSASNNEQFF.

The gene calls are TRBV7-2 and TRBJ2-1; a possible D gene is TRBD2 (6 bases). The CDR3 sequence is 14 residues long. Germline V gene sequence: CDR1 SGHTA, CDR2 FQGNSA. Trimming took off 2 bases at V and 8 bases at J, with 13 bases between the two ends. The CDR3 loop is CASSLRDFFHEQFF. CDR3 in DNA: TGTGCCAGCAGCTTACGGGACTTTTTCCATGAGCAGTTCTTC.

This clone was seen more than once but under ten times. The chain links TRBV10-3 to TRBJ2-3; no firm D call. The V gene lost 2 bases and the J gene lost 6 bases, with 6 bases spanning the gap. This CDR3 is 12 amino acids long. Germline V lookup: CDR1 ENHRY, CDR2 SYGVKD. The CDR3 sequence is CAISENLDTQYF. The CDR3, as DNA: TGTGCCATCAGTGAGAACTTGGATACGCAGTATTTT.